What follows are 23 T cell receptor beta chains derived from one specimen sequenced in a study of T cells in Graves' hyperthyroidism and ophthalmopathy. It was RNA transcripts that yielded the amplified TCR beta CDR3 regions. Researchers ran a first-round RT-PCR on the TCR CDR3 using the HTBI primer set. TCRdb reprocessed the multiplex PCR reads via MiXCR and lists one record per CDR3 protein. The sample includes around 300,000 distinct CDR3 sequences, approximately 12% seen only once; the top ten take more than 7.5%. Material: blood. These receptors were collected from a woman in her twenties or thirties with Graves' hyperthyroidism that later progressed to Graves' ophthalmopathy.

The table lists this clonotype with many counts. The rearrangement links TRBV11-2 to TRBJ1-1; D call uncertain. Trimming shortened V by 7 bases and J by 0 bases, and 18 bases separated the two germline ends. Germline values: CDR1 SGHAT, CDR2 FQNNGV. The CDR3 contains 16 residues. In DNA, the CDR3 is TGTGCCAGCATCACCACGGGTTTTCCGTTGAACACTGAAGCTTTCTTT. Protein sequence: CASITTGFPLNTEAFF.

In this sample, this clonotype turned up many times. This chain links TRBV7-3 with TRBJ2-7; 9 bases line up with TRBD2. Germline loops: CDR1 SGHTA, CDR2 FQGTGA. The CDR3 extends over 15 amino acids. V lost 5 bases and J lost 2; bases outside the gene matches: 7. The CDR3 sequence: CASSPMGLAAYEQYF. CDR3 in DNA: TGTGCCAGCAGCCCCATGGGACTAGCAGCCTACGAGCAGTACTTC.

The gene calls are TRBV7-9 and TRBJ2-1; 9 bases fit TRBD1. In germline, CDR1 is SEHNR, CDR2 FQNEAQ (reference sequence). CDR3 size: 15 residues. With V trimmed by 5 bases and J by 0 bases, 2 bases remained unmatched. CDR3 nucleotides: TGTGCCAGCAGCACGGGACAGGGCTCCTACAATGAGCAGTTCTTC. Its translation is CASSTGQGSYNEQFF.

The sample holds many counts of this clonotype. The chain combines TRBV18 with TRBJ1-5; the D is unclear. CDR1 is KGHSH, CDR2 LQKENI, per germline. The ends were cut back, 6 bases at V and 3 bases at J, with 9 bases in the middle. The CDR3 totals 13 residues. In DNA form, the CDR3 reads TGTGCCAGCTCCTCGGACCTCAATCAGCCCCAGCATTTT. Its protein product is CASSSDLNQPQHF.

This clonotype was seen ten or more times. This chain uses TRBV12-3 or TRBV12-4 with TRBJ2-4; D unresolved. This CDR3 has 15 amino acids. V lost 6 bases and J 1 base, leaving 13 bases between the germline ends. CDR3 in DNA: TGTGCCAGCAGCTTATTCCCCAGGGCCAAAAACATTCAGTACTTC. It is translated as CASSLFPRAKNIQYF.

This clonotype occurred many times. The CDR3 loop is CASSLVAEETQYF. CDR3 in DNA: TGTGCCAGCAGCTTAGTAGCGGAAGAGACCCAGTACTTC. This chain joins TRBV11-3 and TRBJ2-5; TRBD2 might be the D (6 bases). Trimming removed 1 base from V and 3 bases from J, with 6 bases in between. Germline V CDR1 and CDR2: SGHNT, YENEEA. The CDR3 has 13 amino acids.

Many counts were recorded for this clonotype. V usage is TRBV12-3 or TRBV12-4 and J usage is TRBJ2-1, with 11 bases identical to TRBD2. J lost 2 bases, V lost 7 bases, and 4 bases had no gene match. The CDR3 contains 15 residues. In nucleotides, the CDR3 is TGTGCCAGCAACTTAGCGGGGGGGCCCTACAATGAGCAGTTCTTC. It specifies CASNLAGGPYNEQFF.

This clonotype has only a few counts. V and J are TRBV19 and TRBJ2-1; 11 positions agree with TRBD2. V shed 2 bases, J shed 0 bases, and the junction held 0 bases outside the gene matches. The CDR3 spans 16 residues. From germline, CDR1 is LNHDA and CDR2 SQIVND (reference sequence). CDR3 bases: TGTGCCAGTAGTATAACTAGCGGGGGCTCCTACAATGAGCAGTTCTTC. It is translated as CASSITSGGSYNEQFF.

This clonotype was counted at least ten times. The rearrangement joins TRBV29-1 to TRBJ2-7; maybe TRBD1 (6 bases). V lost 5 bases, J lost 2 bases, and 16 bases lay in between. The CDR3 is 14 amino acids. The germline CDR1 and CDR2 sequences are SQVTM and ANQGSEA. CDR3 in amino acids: CSVIRDTNPYEQYF. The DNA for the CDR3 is TGCAGCGTTATCCGGGACACGAATCCCTACGAGCAGTACTTC.

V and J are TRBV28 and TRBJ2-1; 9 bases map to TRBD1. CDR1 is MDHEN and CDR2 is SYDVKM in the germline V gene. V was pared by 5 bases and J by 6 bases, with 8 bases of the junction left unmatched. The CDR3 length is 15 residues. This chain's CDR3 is CASSTPGQGFNEQFF. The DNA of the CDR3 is TGTGCCAGCAGTACGCCGGGACAGGGTTTCAATGAGCAGTTCTTC.

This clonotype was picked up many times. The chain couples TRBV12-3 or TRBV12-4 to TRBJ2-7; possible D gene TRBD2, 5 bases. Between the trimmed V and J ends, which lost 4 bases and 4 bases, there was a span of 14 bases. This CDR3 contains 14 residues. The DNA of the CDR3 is TGTGCCAGCAGTTATCGGGAATCTATATACGAGCAGTACTTC. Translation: CASSYRESIYEQYF.

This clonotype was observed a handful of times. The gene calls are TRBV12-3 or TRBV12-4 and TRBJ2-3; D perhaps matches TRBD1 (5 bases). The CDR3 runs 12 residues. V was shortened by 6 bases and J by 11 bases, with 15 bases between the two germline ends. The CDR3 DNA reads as TGTGCCAGCAGAGTGAGCCGACAGAAGCAGTATTTT. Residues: CASRVSRQKQYF.

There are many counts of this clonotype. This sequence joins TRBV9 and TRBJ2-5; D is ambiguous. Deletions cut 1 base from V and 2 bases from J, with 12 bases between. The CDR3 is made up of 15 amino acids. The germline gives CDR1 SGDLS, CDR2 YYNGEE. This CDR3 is CASSVSLRSQETQYF. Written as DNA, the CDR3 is TGTGCCAGCAGCGTATCGTTAAGGTCACAAGAGACCCAGTACTTC. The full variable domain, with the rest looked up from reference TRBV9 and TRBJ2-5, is DSGVTQTPKHLITATGQRVTLRCSPRSGDLSVYWYQQSLDQGLQFLIQYYNGEERAKGNILERFSAQQFPDLHSELNLSSLELGDSALYFCASSVSLRSQETQYFGPGTRLLVL.

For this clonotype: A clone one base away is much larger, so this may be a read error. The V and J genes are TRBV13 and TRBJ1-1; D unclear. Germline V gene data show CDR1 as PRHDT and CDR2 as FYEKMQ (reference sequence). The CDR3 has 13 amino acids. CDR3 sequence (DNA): TGTGCCAGCAGCGCTAACCATGAGACTGAAACTTTCTTT. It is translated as CASSANHETETFF.

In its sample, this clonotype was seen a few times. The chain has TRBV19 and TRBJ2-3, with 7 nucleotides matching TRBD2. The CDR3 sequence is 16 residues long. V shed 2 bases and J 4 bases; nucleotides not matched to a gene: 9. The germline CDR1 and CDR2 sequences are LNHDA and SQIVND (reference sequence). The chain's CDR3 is CASSISRGRSPDTQYF. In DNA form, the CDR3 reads TGTGCCAGTAGTATATCTCGCGGGAGATCCCCAGATACGCAGTATTTT. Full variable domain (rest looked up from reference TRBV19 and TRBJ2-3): DGGITQSPKYLFRKEGQNVTLSCEQNLNHDAMYWYRQDPGQGLRLIYYSQIVNDFQKGDIAEGYSVSREKKESFPLTVTSAQKNPTAFYLCASSISRGRSPDTQYFGPGTRLTVL.

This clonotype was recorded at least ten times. The CDR3 protein is CASTPTGSFYEQYF. Written as DNA, the CDR3 is TGTGCCAGCACCCCGACAGGGAGCTTCTACGAGCAGTACTTC. The chain is built from TRBV6-1 and TRBJ2-7; TRBD1 matches 7 bases. There are 14 residues in the CDR3. V dropped 7 bases and J dropped 3; count of bases not matched to a gene: 9. The germline V gene encodes CDR1 MNHNS and CDR2 SASEGT.

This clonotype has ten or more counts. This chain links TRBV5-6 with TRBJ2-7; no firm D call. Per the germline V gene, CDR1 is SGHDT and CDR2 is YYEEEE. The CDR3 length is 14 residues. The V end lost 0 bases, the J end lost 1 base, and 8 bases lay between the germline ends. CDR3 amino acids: CASSLDGLSYEQYF. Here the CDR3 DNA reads TGTGCCAGCAGCTTGGACGGGTTGTCCTACGAGCAGTACTTC.

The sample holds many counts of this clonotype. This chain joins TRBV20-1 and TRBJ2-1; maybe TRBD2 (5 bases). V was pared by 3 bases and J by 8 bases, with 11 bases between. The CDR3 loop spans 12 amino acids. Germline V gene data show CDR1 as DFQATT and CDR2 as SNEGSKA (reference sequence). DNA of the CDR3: TGCAGTGCTAGTTGGGTCGGGGATGAGCAGTTCTTC. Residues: CSASWVGDEQFF.

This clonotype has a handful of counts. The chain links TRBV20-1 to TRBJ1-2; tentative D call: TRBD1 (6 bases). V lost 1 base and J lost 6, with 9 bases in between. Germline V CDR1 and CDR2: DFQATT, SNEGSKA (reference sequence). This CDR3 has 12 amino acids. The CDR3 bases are TGCAGTGCTAGAGTAAACAGGGATGGCTACACCTTC. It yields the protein CSARVNRDGYTF.

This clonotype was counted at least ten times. The CDR3 region is CASSFFYGNTEAFF. The DNA for the CDR3 is TGTGCCAGCAGCTTCTTCTATGGAAACACTGAAGCTTTCTTT. The chain combines TRBV7-9 with TRBJ1-1; D remains unclear. Trimming took 3 bases from V and 2 from J, leaving 10 bases between them. Looked up from germline, CDR1 is SEHNR and CDR2 is FQNEAQ (reference sequence). The CDR3 consists of 14 residues.

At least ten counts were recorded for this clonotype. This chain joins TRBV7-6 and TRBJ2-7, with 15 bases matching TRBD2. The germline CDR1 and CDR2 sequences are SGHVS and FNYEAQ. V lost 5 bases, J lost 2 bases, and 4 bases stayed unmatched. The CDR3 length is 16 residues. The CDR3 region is CASSPGLAGGTYEQYF. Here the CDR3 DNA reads TGTGCCAGCAGCCCAGGACTAGCGGGAGGGACCTACGAGCAGTACTTC.

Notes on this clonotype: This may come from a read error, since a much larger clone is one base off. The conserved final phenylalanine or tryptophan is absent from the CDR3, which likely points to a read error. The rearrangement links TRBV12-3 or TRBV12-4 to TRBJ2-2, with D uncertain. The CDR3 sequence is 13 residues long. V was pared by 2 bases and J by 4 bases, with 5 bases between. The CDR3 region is CASSLPGTGELFS. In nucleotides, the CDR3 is TGTGCCAGCAGTTTACCGGGCACCGGGGAGCTGTTTTCT.

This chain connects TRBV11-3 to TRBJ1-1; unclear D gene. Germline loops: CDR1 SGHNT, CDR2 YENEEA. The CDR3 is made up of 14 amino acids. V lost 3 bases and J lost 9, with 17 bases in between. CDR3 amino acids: CASSLSRWNTKAFF. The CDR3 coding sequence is TGTGCCAGCAGCTTGAGCCGCTGGAATACTAAAGCTTTCTTT.